This TCR beta chain was captured by sequencing in a study of cytomegalovirus exposure and HLA in healthy donors. General study findings and limits: Confirmation in vitro established that a few CMV-associated chains were specific for CMV antigens. Later analysis demonstrated an association between a missense DCLRE1C variant and TCR beta V- and J-gene trimming. The study listed roughly 160 cytomegalovirus-associated TCR beta chains. In an earlier analysis, most TCR beta V segments were productive about 87% or about 30% of the time.

To note about this clone: Its specificity is not known.

CDR3 length: 15 amino acids. The trim removed 6 bases at V and 4 bases at J, leaving 5 bases unmatched. In germline, CDR1 is WSHSY, CDR2 SAAADI. PCR primers comprised 60 Vbeta and 13 Jbeta primers. The data were produced by immunoSEQ multiplex PCR, yet TCRdb's version contains in-frame clones alone and is incomplete. The data hold around 130,000 clones, with roughly 80% observed a single time. The sequenced sample was PBMCs. The sequence came from a boy aged 5-17 years in good health and CMV-seronegative. V usage is TRBV10-2 and J usage is TRBJ2-1, with 11 bases aligning to TRBD2. CDR3 nucleotides: TGCGCCAGCAGACTACTAGCGGGAGCTTACAATGAGCAGTTCTTC. The encoded protein is CASRLLAGAYNEQFF.